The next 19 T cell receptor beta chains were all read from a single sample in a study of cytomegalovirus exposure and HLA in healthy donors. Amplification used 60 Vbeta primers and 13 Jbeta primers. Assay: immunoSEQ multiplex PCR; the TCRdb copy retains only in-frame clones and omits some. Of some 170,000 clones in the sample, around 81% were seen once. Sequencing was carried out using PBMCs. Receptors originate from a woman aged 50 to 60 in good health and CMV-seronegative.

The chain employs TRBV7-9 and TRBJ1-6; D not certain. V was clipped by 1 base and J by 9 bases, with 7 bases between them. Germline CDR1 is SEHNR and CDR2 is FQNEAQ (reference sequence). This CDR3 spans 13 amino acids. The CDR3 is CASSLGEGSPLHF. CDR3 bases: TGTGCCAGCAGCTTAGGGGAGGGTTCACCCCTCCACTTT.

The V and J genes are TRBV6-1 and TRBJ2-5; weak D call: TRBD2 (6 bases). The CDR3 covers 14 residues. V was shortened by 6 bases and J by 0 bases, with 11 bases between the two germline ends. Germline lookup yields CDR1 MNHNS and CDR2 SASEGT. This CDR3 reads CASRDGGYQETQYF. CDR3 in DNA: TGTGCCAGCAGGGATGGGGGGTACCAAGAGACCCAGTACTTC.

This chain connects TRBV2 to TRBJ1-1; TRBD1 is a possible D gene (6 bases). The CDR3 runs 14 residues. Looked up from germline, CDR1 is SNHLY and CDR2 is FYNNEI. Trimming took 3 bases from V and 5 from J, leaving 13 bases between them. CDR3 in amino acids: CASSDGGSRTEAFF. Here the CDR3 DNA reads TGTGCCAGCAGTGATGGGGGCAGCAGGACTGAAGCTTTCTTT.

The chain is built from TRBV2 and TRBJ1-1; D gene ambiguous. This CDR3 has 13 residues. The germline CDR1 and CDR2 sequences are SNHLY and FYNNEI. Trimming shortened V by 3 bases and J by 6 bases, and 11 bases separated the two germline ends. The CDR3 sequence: CASSESGLPEAFF. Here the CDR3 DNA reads TGTGCCAGCAGTGAGTCGGGTCTCCCTGAAGCTTTCTTT.

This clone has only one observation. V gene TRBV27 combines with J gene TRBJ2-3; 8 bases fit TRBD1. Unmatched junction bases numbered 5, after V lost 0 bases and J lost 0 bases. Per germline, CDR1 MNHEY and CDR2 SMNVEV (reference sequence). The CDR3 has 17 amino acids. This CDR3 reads CASSLSPTGASTDTQYF. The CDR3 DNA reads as TGTGCCAGCAGTTTATCCCCGACAGGGGCTAGCACAGATACGCAGTATTTT.

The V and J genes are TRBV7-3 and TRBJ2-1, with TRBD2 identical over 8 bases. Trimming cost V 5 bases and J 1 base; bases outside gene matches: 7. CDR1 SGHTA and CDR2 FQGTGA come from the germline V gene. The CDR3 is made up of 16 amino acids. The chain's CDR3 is CASSPHSGASYNEQFF. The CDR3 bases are TGTGCCAGCAGCCCGCATAGCGGGGCTTCCTACAATGAGCAGTTCTTC.

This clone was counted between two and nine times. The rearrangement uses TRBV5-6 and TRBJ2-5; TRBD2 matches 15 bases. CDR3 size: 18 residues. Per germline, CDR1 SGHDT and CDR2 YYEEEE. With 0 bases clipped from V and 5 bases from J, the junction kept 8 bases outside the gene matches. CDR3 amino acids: CASSLEWTSGGAGETQYF. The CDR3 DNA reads TGTGCCAGCAGCTTGGAGTGGACTAGCGGGGGGGCAGGCGAGACCCAGTACTTC.

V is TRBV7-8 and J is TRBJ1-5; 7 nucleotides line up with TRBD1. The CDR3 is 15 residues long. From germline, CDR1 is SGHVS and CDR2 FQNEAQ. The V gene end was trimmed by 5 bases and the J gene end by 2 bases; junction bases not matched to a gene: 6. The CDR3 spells CASSTFDRGNQPQHF. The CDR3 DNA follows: TGTGCCAGCAGCACCTTCGACAGGGGCAATCAGCCCCAGCATTTT.

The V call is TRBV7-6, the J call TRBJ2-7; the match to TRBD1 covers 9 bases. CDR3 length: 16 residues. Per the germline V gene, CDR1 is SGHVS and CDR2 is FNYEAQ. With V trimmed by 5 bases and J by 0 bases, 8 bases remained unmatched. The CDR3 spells CASSGDRTGASYEQYF. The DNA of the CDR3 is TGTGCCAGCAGCGGGGACCGGACAGGGGCCTCCTACGAGCAGTACTTC.

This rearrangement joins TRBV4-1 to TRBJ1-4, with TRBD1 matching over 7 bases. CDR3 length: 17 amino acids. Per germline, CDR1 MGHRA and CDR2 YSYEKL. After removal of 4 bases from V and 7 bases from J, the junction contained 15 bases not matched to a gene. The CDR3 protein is CASSLTIGAGGREKLFF. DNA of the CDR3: TGCGCCAGCAGCCTTACCATAGGGGCAGGGGGTCGTGAAAAACTGTTTTTT.

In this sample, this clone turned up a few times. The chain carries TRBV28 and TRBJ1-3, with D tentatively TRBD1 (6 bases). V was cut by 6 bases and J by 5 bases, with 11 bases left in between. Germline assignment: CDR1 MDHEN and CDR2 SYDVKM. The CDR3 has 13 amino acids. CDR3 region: CASRPTGRNTIYF. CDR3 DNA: TGTGCCAGCAGGCCGACAGGCAGAAACACCATATATTTT.

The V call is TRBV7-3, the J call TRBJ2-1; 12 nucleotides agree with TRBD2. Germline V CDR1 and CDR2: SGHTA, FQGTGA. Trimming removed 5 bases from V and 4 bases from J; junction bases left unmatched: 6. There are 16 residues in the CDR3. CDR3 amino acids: CASSPRTSGAYNEQFF. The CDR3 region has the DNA TGTGCCAGCAGCCCTAGGACTAGCGGGGCTTACAATGAGCAGTTCTTC.

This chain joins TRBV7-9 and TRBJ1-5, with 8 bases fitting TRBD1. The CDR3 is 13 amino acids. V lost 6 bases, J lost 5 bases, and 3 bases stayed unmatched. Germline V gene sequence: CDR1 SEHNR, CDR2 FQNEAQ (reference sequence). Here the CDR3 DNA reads TGTGCCAGCAGGGACAGGGACGATCAGCCCCAGCATTTT. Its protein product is CASRDRDDQPQHF. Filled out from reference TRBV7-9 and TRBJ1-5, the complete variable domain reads DTGVSQNPRHKITKRGQNVTFRCDPISEHNRLYWYRQTLGQGPEFLTYFQNEAQLEKSRLLSDRFSAERPKGSFSTLEIQRTEQGDSAMYLCASRDRDDQPQHFGDGTRLSIL.

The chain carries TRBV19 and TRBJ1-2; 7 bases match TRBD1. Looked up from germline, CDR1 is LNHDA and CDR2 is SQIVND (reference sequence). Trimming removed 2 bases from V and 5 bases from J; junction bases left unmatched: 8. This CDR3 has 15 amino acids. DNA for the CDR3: TGTGCCAGTAGTATACTGACAGGGTCAAGTTATGGCTACACCTTC. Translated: CASSILTGSSYGYTF.

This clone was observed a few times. The CDR3 region has the DNA TGTGCCAGCAGTTACTCAGAGAGGGTCAGGACTGAAGCTTTCTTT. This encodes CASSYSERVRTEAFF. The V call is TRBV6-6, the J call TRBJ1-1; no clear D. Germline V CDR1 and CDR2: MNHNY, SVGAGI (reference sequence). The CDR3 has 15 residues. V was shortened by 0 bases and J by 5 bases, with 13 bases between the two germline ends.

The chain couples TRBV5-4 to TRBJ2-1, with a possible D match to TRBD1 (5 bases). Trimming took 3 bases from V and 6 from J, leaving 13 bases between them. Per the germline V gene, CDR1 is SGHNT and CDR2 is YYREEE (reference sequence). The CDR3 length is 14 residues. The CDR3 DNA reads TGTGCCAGCAGCTGGACAAATGGCCCCAATGAGCAGTTCTTC. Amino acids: CASSWTNGPNEQFF.

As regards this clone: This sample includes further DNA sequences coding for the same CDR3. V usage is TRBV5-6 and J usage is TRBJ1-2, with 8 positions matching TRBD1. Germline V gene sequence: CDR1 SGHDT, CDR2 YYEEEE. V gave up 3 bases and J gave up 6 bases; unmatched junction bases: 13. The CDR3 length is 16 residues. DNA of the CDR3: TGTGCCAGCAGCTCCAGGGGGCGCTCAGAGGTAAATGGCTACACCTTC. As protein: CASSSRGRSEVNGYTF.

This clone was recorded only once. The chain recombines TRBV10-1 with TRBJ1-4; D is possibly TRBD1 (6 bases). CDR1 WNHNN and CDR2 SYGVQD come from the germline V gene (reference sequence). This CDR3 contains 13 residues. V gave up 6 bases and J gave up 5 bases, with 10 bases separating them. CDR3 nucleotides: TGCGCCAGCAGCAGGGGAATAAATGAAAAACTGTTTTTT. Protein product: CASSRGINEKLFF.

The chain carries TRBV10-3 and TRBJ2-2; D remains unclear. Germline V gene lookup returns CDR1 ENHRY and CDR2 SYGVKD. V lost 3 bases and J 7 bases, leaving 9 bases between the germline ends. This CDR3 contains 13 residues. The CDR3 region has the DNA TGTGCCATCAGTGATTTCGAGCTCGGGGAGCTGTTTTTT. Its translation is CAISDFELGELFF.